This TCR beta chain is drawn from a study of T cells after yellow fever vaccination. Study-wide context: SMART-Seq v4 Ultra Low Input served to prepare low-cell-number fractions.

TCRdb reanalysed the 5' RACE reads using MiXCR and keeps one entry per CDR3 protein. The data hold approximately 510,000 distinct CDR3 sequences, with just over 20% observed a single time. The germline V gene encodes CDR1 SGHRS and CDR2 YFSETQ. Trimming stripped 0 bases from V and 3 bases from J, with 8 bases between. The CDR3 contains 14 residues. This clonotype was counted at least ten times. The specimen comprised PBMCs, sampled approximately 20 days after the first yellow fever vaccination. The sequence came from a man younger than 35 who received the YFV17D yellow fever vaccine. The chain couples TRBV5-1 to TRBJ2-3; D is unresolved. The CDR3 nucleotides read TGCGCCAGCAGCTTGGAAGGGCGGACAGATACGCAGTATTTT. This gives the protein CASSLEGRTDTQYF.